This T cell receptor (beta chain) derives from a study of cytomegalovirus exposure and HLA in healthy donors. Use of 60 Vbeta and 13 Jbeta primers characterized the PCR. Produced via immunoSEQ multiplex PCR; TCRdb's table is partial and in-frame only. Of approximately 160,000 clones listed, over 65% are singletons. The CDR3 loop spans 15 amino acids. Trimming pared 4 bases from V and 4 bases from J, leaving 16 bases between. Looked up from germline, CDR1 is MNHNS and CDR2 is SASEGT. This clone was observed a handful of times. Its antigen is still unknown. Study results and limitations: In a later analysis, parvovirus B19, influenza, CMV and Epstein-Barr virus appeared linked to several top co-occurrence clusters.

The TCR originated in a female donor in good health and CMV-seronegative. The chain couples TRBV6-1 to TRBJ2-5; a possible D gene is TRBD2 (7 bases). The sample consisted of PBMCs. The CDR3 DNA reads as TGTGCCAGCAGTGTAGGAGGGGGGGCCACAGAGACCCAGTACTTC. It is translated as CASSVGGGATETQYF.